This T cell receptor beta chain was observed in a study of shared clonotypes between healthy human individuals. In the study overall: Each donor contributed plates that comprised three CD4 naive, three CD4 memory, two CD8 naive and one CD8 memory.

Generated by immunoSEQ multiplex PCR, the TCRdb table keeps only in-frame clones and is missing some. The data contain approximately 1.5 million clones, about 98.5% of them singletons. This CDR3 is 14 amino acids long. Germline V gives CDR1 SGHRS, CDR2 YFSETQ. V was trimmed by 7 bases and J by 0 bases, leaving 12 bases between them. Of note for this clone: Other DNA sequences in the same sample also yield this CDR3.

The source of this sequence is a man under 40 in good health. The sequencing sample was made of naive CD4+ T cells sorted from blood. This sample's subset: CD45RA+ positively selected. The chain carries TRBV5-1 and TRBJ2-3; a weak D match, TRBD2 (6 bases). The CDR3, as DNA: TGCGCCAGCGGGCGGGGTACTAGCACAGATACGCAGTATTTT. Translating gives CASGRGTSTDTQYF.